What follows are 18 T cell receptor beta chains derived from one specimen sequenced in a study of radiation and T cells in renal cell carcinoma. Regarding time point: baseline pretreatment blood. Noted treatment: 15 Gy SBRT to primary tumor, nephrectomy 4 weeks later. Libraries were prepared by immunoSEQ multiplex PCR; TCRdb keeps only in-frame clonotypes and omits some of them. This repertoire shows 150,000 or so clones, about 88% found once; its top ten account for roughly 4%. The source material was blood, sampled from a patient whose treatment included radiotherapy and nephrectomy. These receptors came from a woman aged 65 to 85 with renal cell carcinoma.

The chain has TRBV6-1 and TRBJ2-7; D uncertain. The CDR3 is made up of 15 amino acids. Germline V gene sequence: CDR1 MNHNS, CDR2 SASEGT. Between the trimmed V and J ends, which lost 3 bases and 1 base, there was a span of 13 bases. The CDR3 sequence is CASSDNRRSSYEQYF. The CDR3 nucleotides read TGTGCCAGCAGTGATAATAGACGGTCTTCCTACGAGCAGTACTTC.

The DNA for the CDR3 is TGTGCCAGCAGCAAGAGAGGCAGCTACCAAGAGACCCAGTACTTC. Its protein product is CASSKRGSYQETQYF. This sequence joins TRBV21-1 and TRBJ2-5; the listed D gene, TRBD2, was not tested against the DNA. TRBV21-1 is a documented pseudogene. This CDR3 is built from 15 residues.

The chain uses TRBV19 and TRBJ1-1; unclear D gene. Deletions cut 4 bases from V and 2 bases from J, with 8 bases between. Germline CDR1 LNHDA, CDR2 SQIVND (reference sequence). This CDR3 spans 13 amino acids. The CDR3 DNA reads TGTGCCAGTAGTACGACACCTAACACTGAAGCTTTCTTT. Amino acid sequence: CASSTTPNTEAFF.

CDR3 in amino acids: CASSLEGTSKDTQYF. CDR3 coding DNA: TGTGCCAGCAGCTTGGAGGGGACTAGTAAGGATACGCAGTATTTT. This chain connects TRBV5-5 to TRBJ2-3; 8 bases are a match to TRBD2. Germline assignment: CDR1 SGHKS and CDR2 YYEKEE (reference sequence). This CDR3 has 15 amino acids. J gave up 6 bases and V 0 bases, and 6 bases lay outside the gene matches.

The chain employs TRBV5-1 and TRBJ2-3; D is uncertain. The CDR3 covers 15 residues. Deletions cut 3 bases from V and 4 bases from J, with 15 bases between. CDR1 and CDR2 from the germline V gene are SGHRS and YFSETQ. CDR3 loop: CASSYLGAPSDTQYF. CDR3 coding DNA: TGCGCCAGCAGCTATTTAGGAGCCCCCTCAGATACGCAGTATTTT. Full variable domain (outside the CDR3, taken from reference TRBV5-1 and TRBJ2-3): KAGVTQTPRYLIKTRGQQVTLSCSPISGHRSVSWYQQTPGQGLQFLFEYFSETQRNKGNFPGRFSGRQFSNSRSEMNVSTLELGDSALYLCASSYLGAPSDTQYFGPGTRLTVL.

A single count supports this clone. The V call is TRBV10-3, the J call TRBJ2-1, with a tentative D call TRBD1 (5 bases). The V and J ends lost 0 bases and 7 bases respectively, with 13 bases between them. The CDR3 has 15 amino acids. Germline-derived CDR1 and CDR2 are ENHRY and SYGVKD. CDR3 region: CAISESKSQVNEQFF. Written as DNA, the CDR3 is TGTGCCATCAGTGAGTCGAAGTCACAGGTTAATGAGCAGTTCTTC.

V and J are TRBV5-1 and TRBJ2-7; no clear D gene. The CDR3 spans 12 residues. The V gene lost 4 bases and the J gene lost 12 bases, with 17 bases spanning the gap. From germline, CDR1 is SGHRS and CDR2 YFSETQ. The CDR3 protein is CASSRPDGDLYF. The CDR3 coding sequence is TGCGCCAGCAGCCGGCCTGACGGAGACCTGTACTTC.

Regarding this clone: Other DNA sequences in the sample encode the same CDR3. This chain connects TRBV6-4 to TRBJ2-1; 7 bases are a match to TRBD1. Losses at the gene ends were 3 bases for V and 7 bases for J; bases not matched to a gene: 6. Germline V gene lookup returns CDR1 MRHNA and CDR2 SNTAGT. CDR3 length: 14 residues. The CDR3 protein is CASSEGGEGNEQFF. The CDR3 coding sequence is TGTGCCAGCAGTGAAGGGGGCGAGGGGAATGAGCAGTTCTTC.

The chain carries TRBV27 and TRBJ2-2; 10 bases are shared with TRBD1. The germline V gene encodes CDR1 MNHEY and CDR2 SMNVEV (reference sequence). This CDR3 is 18 amino acids long. With 3 bases clipped from V and 4 bases from J, the junction kept 11 bases outside the gene matches. Written as DNA, the CDR3 is TGTGCCAGCAGTTTCCGGATCCCGGGACAGGGGAGCACCGGGGAGCTGTTTTTT. Translated, it gives CASSFRIPGQGSTGELFF.

The rearrangement joins TRBV30 to TRBJ2-5; 10 nucleotides line up with TRBD2. Losses at the gene ends were 1 base for V and 5 bases for J; bases not matched to a gene: 10. This CDR3 spans 16 amino acids. Germline CDR1 reads GTSNPN; CDR2 reads SVGIG (reference sequence). The CDR3 sequence: CAWSEGAGGKWETQYF. The DNA for the CDR3 is TGTGCCTGGAGTGAGGGAGCGGGGGGGAAGTGGGAGACCCAGTACTTC.

The chain uses TRBV19 and TRBJ2-7, with TRBD1 identical over 7 bases. Germline CDR1 and CDR2: LNHDA and SQIVND (reference sequence). V was clipped by 5 bases and J by 3 bases; unmatched bases: 7. The CDR3 has 14 residues. The DNA of the CDR3 is TGTGCCAGTAGTCTCCGGACAGGCCTCTACGAGCAGTACTTC. Protein sequence: CASSLRTGLYEQYF.

This clone was counted between two and nine times. The chain is built from TRBV19 and TRBJ2-2, with D possibly TRBD1 on 6 matching bases. This CDR3 is built from 14 residues. Germline CDR1 is LNHDA and CDR2 is SQIVND (reference sequence). V lost 7 bases to trimming and J lost 0 bases, with 9 bases between them. CDR3 bases: TGTGCCAGTACAGGGGCTCCGAACACCGGGGAGCTGTTTTTT. It is translated as CASTGAPNTGELFF. Drawing the rest from reference TRBV19 and TRBJ2-2, the complete variable domain is DGGITQSPKYLFRKEGQNVTLSCEQNLNHDAMYWYRQDPGQGLRLIYYSQIVNDFQKGDIAEGYSVSREKKESFPLTVTSAQKNPTAFYLCASTGAPNTGELFFGEGSRLTVL.

The rearrangement joins TRBV30 to TRBJ1-3, with TRBD1 as a possible D gene (5 bases). This CDR3 contains 14 residues. The germline V and J ends were trimmed by 0 bases and 4 bases, with 10 bases remaining between them. CDR1 and CDR2 from the germline V gene are GTSNPN and SVGIG (reference sequence). In nucleotides, the CDR3 is TGTGCCTGGAGTGTAAAGGGGTCCGGAAACACCATATATTTT. Translated, it gives CAWSVKGSGNTIYF.

The V call is TRBV6-1, the J call TRBJ2-7; 8 bases fit TRBD1. V shed 9 bases and J 5 bases; nucleotides not matched to a gene: 3. Germline assignment: CDR1 MNHNS and CDR2 SASEGT. There are 11 residues in the CDR3. CDR3 DNA: TGTGCCAGGACAGGGGTCAACGAGCAGTACTTC. This gives the protein CARTGVNEQYF.

The chain has TRBV10-1 and TRBJ2-1, with TRBD2 identical over 10 bases. The germline CDR1 and CDR2 sequences are WNHNN and SYGVQD (reference sequence). V lost 6 bases to trimming and J lost 4 bases; unmatched junction nucleotides: 18. The CDR3 extends over 19 amino acids. The DNA for the CDR3 is TGCGCCAGCAGGCCGGGGGTAGCGGGGGGCCACGGAACGTACAATGAGCAGTTCTTC. This sequence encodes CASRPGVAGGHGTYNEQFF.

This clone was observed once. V is TRBV7-9 and J is TRBJ1-2; 10 bases are shared with TRBD1. Germline V CDR1 and CDR2: SEHNR, FQNEAQ (reference sequence). The CDR3 is made up of 14 amino acids. Trimming at V came to 6 bases and at J to 5 bases, leaving 6 bases not matched to a gene. The CDR3 reads CASSFGQGVYGYTF. The DNA for the CDR3 is TGTGCCAGCAGTTTTGGACAGGGGGTTTATGGCTACACCTTC.

V gene TRBV27 combines with J gene TRBJ1-1; D might be TRBD1 (5 bases). Trimming shortened V by 4 bases and J by 0 bases, and 15 bases separated the two germline ends. Looked up from germline, CDR1 is MNHEY and CDR2 is SMNVEV (reference sequence). This CDR3 contains 16 residues. This CDR3 reads CASSYRRQILNTEAFF. The CDR3 nucleotides are TGTGCCAGCAGTTACAGGCGTCAGATACTGAACACTGAAGCTTTCTTT.

This clone was counted once. The J gene is TRBJ2-1, the V gene TRBV7-2; 7 nucleotides match TRBD1. The ends lost 2 bases at V and 2 bases at J; junction bases unmatched: 6. Germline V gene data show CDR1 as SGHTA and CDR2 as FQGNSA. This CDR3 has 16 residues. The CDR3 sequence: CASSLYPGQAYNEQFF. The CDR3 nucleotides read TGTGCCAGCAGCTTATATCCAGGACAGGCCTACAATGAGCAGTTCTTC.